A selection of T cell receptor beta chains follows, all from one sample in a study of CD8 T cells in ankylosing spondylitis. One entry per CDR3 protein results from TCRdb running MiXCR on the 5' RACE reads. The data show hundreds of thousands of distinct CDR3 sequences, with over 15% seen just once and 0.95% to 1.1% held by the top ten. Material for sequencing was blood, either unsorted or a sorted T cell fraction (not recorded which). Source of these receptors: a male donor with ankylosing spondylitis. The CDR3 runs from the conserved cysteine through the conserved F or W. Fields, in order: CDR3 length, clone size, J gene, D gene, V gene, CDR3 protein, CDR3 DNA. A D gene is named only where the DNA matches it firmly. Part of the rows lack a size; the others show once, few, many or a class for expanded clones.

16,few,TRBJ2-7,TRBD1,TRBV5-5,CASSLGTGQGAREQYF,TGTGCCAGCAGCTTGGGCACGGGACAGGGGGCGCGGGAGCAGTACTTC
16,many,TRBJ2-2,NA,TRBV7-9,CASSSKSGANTGELFF,TGTGCCAGCAGCTCGAAATCCGGTGCAAACACCGGGGAGCTGTTTTTT
14,NA,TRBJ2-1,NA,TRBV20-1,CSARRSPSANEQFF,TGCAGTGCTAGACGGTCGCCGAGCGCCAATGAGCAGTTCTTC
16,few,TRBJ2-5,NA,TRBV5-1,CASSLGGLGGEETQYF,TGCGCCAGCAGCTTGGGAGGGCTTGGGGGCGAAGAGACCCAGTACTTC
14,NA,TRBJ1-4,TRBD1,TRBV5-1,CASSGGQGGEKLFF,TGCGCCAGCAGCGGGGGACAGGGAGGGGAAAAACTGTTTTTT
18,NA,TRBJ2-5,TRBD2,TRBV12-3/TRBV12-4,CASSFGASGGGNQETQYF,TGTGCCAGCAGTTTCGGTGCTAGCGGGGGGGGGAATCAAGAGACCCAGTACTTC
15,NA,TRBJ1-5,NA,TRBV10-2,CASSPLSGTDQPQHF,TGCGCCAGCAGCCCGTTGTCCGGGACCGATCAGCCCCAGCATTTT
17,NA,TRBJ1-1,TRBD1,TRBV11-2,CASSLGGQGWGRTEAFF,TGTGCCAGCAGCTTAGGTGGACAGGGATGGGGAAGAACTGAAGCTTTCTTT
13,NA,TRBJ1-5,NA,TRBV18,CASSPSENQPQHF,TGTGCCAGCTCACCATCGGAGAATCAGCCCCAGCATTTT
14,few,TRBJ2-3,TRBD1,TRBV5-1,CASSFQGAVDTQYF,TGCGCCAGCAGCTTTCAGGGGGCGGTAGATACGCAGTATTTT
15,few,TRBJ2-5,TRBD1,TRBV20-1,CSATPGQGVQETQYF,TGCAGTGCTACACCGGGACAGGGAGTCCAAGAGACCCAGTACTTC
15,NA,TRBJ2-1,NA,TRBV2,CASRALAQSYNEQFF,TGTGCCAGCAGGGCACTAGCCCAATCCTACAATGAGCAGTTCTTC
15,few,TRBJ2-6,NA,TRBV6-1,CASSRGTSGANVLTF,TGTGCCAGCAGTAGGGGGACTTCTGGGGCCAACGTCCTGACTTTC
16,NA,TRBJ2-1,TRBD2,TRBV7-3,CASSVIAGSSYNEQFF,TGTGCCAGCAGCGTAATAGCGGGAAGCTCCTACAATGAGCAGTTCTTC
15,few,TRBJ1-2,TRBD1,TRBV9,CASSMSGTAPFRYTF,TGTGCCAGCAGCATGTCCGGGACAGCGCCATTTCGCTACACCTTC
14,NA,TRBJ1-1,TRBD1,TRBV3-1,CASRDRGGGTEAFF,TGTGCCAGCAGGGACAGGGGAGGAGGGACTGAAGCTTTCTTT
13,NA,TRBJ2-1,NA,TRBV20-1,CSARDNSYNEQFF,TGCAGTGCTAGAGACAACTCCTACAATGAGCAGTTCTTC
13,many,TRBJ1-4,NA,TRBV20-1,CSATEPSNEKLFF,TGCAGTGCTACAGAGCCTTCTAATGAAAAACTGTTTTTT
15,NA,TRBJ1-2,NA,TRBV7-2,CASSPQTGAGYGYTF,TGTGCCAGCAGCCCCCAGACAGGCGCGGGGTATGGCTACACCTTC
14,NA,TRBJ2-7,NA,TRBV6-2/TRBV6-3,CASALSGTPKEQYF,TGTGCCAGCGCACTCTCCGGGACACCTAAGGAGCAGTACTTC
15,NA,TRBJ2-1,TRBD2,TRBV30,CAWSRSGSGPTEQFF,TGTGCCTGGAGTCGTAGCGGGAGTGGGCCGACTGAGCAGTTCTTC
15,NA,TRBJ1-2,TRBD1,TRBV12-3/TRBV12-4,CASRANRGLSYGYTF,TGTGCCAGCAGGGCTAACAGGGGGCTGAGTTATGGCTACACCTTC
18,NA,TRBJ2-2,NA,TRBV11-1,CASSTLVPGRQGTGELFF,TGTGCCAGCAGCACCCTCGTCCCAGGCAGGCAGGGCACCGGGGAGCTGTTTTTT
15,few,TRBJ2-3,NA,TRBV27,CASSLDGDRTDTQYF,TGTGCCAGCAGTTTAGACGGGGACCGCACAGATACGCAGTATTTT
13,many,TRBJ2-7,NA,TRBV18,CASSYGGPYEQYF,TGTGCCAGCTCATACGGGGGACCCTACGAGCAGTACTTC
14,many,TRBJ2-1,NA,TRBV5-6,CASSLDWAYNEQFF,TGTGCCAGCAGCTTGGATTGGGCGTACAATGAGCAGTTCTTC
18,few,TRBJ2-4,NA,TRBV19,CASSPGLLKGSSKNIQYF,TGTGCCAGTAGTCCGGGACTCCTTAAAGGCTCCTCCAAAAACATTCAGTACTTC
14,NA,TRBJ1-1,NA,TRBV7-3,CASSSTGSATEAFF,TGTGCCAGCAGCTCAACCGGGTCGGCCACTGAAGCTTTCTTT
14,NA,TRBJ2-3,TRBD1,TRBV19,CASKKDRSTDTQYF,TGTGCCAGCAAAAAGGACAGGAGCACAGATACGCAGTATTTT
13,NA,TRBJ2-3,NA,TRBV6-1,CASSQESGKTQYF,TGTGCCAGCAGTCAAGAGTCAGGGAAGACGCAGTATTTT
16,NA,TRBJ2-3,NA,TRBV28,CASSRPDLPRADTQYF,TGTGCCAGCAGCCGACCGGACCTTCCGAGGGCAGATACGCAGTATTTT
16,NA,TRBJ1-1,TRBD1,TRBV2,CASSATAPDRGTEAFF,TGTGCCAGCAGTGCCACTGCGCCCGACAGGGGAACTGAAGCTTTCTTT
16,few,TRBJ2-3,TRBD1,TRBV20-1,CSARERRNRGADTQYF,TGCAGTGCTAGAGAGAGGAGAAACAGGGGCGCAGATACGCAGTATTTT
15,NA,TRBJ2-1,NA,TRBV14,CASSQETSSLGEQFF,TGTGCCAGCAGCCAAGAAACTAGCTCCCTCGGTGAGCAGTTCTTC
14,many,TRBJ2-1,TRBD2,TRBV12-3/TRBV12-4,CASGGVAGMYEQFF,TGTGCCAGCGGTGGGGTAGCGGGAATGTATGAGCAGTTCTTC
15,NA,TRBJ2-3,TRBD2,TRBV24-1,CATELRAGGTDTQYF,TGTGCCACCGAGCTACGAGCGGGGGGTACAGATACGCAGTATTTT
15,NA,TRBJ2-7,NA,TRBV6-1,CASSEAATSVYEQYF,TGTGCCAGCAGTGAAGCGGCAACATCGGTTTACGAGCAGTACTTC
18,few,TRBJ2-4,TRBD2,TRBV15,CATSRSGTSFVAKNIQYF,TGTGCCACCAGCAGATCCGGGACTAGCTTCGTAGCCAAAAACATTCAGTACTTC
18,NA,TRBJ2-1,TRBD1,TRBV27,CASRFRDRGLLTGNEQFF,TGTGCCAGCCGCTTCCGGGACAGGGGGCTCCTGACGGGCAATGAGCAGTTCTTC
15,few,TRBJ1-2,NA,TRBV12-3/TRBV12-4,CASSSPSWQGYGYTF,TGTGCCAGCAGTTCTCCTTCTTGGCAGGGTTATGGCTACACCTTC